What follows are 15 T cell receptor beta chains derived from one specimen sequenced in a study of T cells in women clearing cervical HPV infection (dated by TCRdb to 2017 to 2018). The method behind the library was the immunoSEQ multiplex PCR assay. The source is immuneACCESS, and TCRdb retained only in-frame sequences with V and J called. Part of the clones is not carried over; for the studies checked, unresolved V genes explain less than half of this, and the remainder is unexplained. This sample's table lists nearly 35,000 clones. The ten largest clones capture over 1.5% of the sample. Material: blood buffy coat. These receptors were taken from a woman aged 18 to 75 with a cervical HPV16 infection that either progressed to CIN3+ or cleared (not recorded which).

On this clone: Read sequence stops 3 residues before the CDR3 end, and the germline J gene provides the missing end. This rearrangement joins TRBV7-9 to TRBJ1-1, with 7 bases identical to TRBD1. The J segment lost 4 bases and the V segment lost 7 bases, leaving 6 bases of the junction unmatched. CDR1 SEHNR and CDR2 FQNEAQ come from the germline V gene (reference sequence). The CDR3 is made up of 13 amino acids. The sequenced part of the CDR3 DNA is TGTGCCAGCAATGCCAGGGGGAGCACTGAA. This codes for CASNARGSTE. The complete CDR3 reads CASNARGSTEAFF. Full variable domain (missing parts from reference TRBV7-9 and TRBJ1-1): DTGVSQNPRHKITKRGQNVTFRCDPISEHNRLYWYRQTLGQGPEFLTYFQNEAQLEKSRLLSDRFSAERPKGSFSTLEIQRTEQGDSAMYLCASNARGSTEAFFGQGTRLTVV.

The CDR3 is CSARMGAGGYTF. The CDR3 bases that were read are TGCAGTGCTAGAATGGGGGCGGGTGGC. This sequence joins TRBV20-1 and TRBJ1-2, with D tentatively TRBD1 (6 bases). Coverage ceases 3 residues before the CDR3 finishes, and the germline J gene fills in the end. Germline CDR1 is DFQATT and CDR2 is SNEGSKA (reference sequence). The CDR3 totals 12 residues. V gave up 2 bases and J gave up 7 bases, with 11 bases separating them.

As to this clone: The read finishes 3 residues shy of the CDR3 end, and the germline J gene is used to complete it. The chain couples TRBV29-1 to TRBJ2-6; possibly TRBD1 for D (5 bases). This CDR3 region has 15 residues. Germline V gene data show CDR1 as SQVTM and CDR2 as ANQGSEA. Trimming stripped 4 bases from V and 0 bases from J, with 10 bases between. The CDR3 region is CSVGTDNSGANVLTF. CDR3 DNA, as far as it was read: TGCAGCGTTGGGACGGACAACTCTGGGGCCAACGTC.

On this clone: The DNA ends 3 residues before the CDR3 does, and the rest of the CDR3 is filled in from the germline J gene. The chain is built from TRBV7-7 and TRBJ1-2; TRBD1 might be the D (5 bases). The CDR3 has 13 residues. Germline V gene sequence: CDR1 SSHAT, CDR2 FNYEAQ (reference sequence). CDR3 DNA, as far as it was read: TGTGCCAGCAGCTCGGGACGGGGGAGCGAC. It yields the protein CASSSGRGSD. The CDR3 in full is CASSSGRGSDYTF.

As for this clone: From the germline J gene comes the end of the CDR3, since the read stops 3 residues before it. The chain recombines TRBV5-1 with TRBJ2-2; tentative D call: TRBD1 (7 bases). CDR1 is SGHRS and CDR2 is YFSETQ in the germline V gene. V lost 0 bases to trimming and J lost 1 base, with 13 bases between them. The CDR3 is made up of 17 amino acids. CDR3 protein: CASSLGRDSRNTGELFF. The sequenced part of the CDR3 DNA is TGCGCCAGCAGCTTGGGGAGGGACAGCCGGAACACCGGGGAG.

To note about this clone: The read terminates 3 residues ahead of where the CDR3 ends, so the germline J gene completes it. The chain combines TRBV5-1 with TRBJ1-1; the match to TRBD1 covers 9 bases. Germline V gene data show CDR1 as SGHRS and CDR2 as YFSETQ. The CDR3 totals 15 residues. J lost 4 bases, V lost 0 bases, and 4 bases had no gene match. The sequenced CDR3 bases are TGCGCCAGCAGCTTGGCCGACAGGGGGGGCACTGAA. Translation: CASSLADRGGTE. The complete CDR3 reads CASSLADRGGTEAFF.

Remarks on this clone: The CDR3 end is not reached by the read, which stops 3 residues before it; the germline J gene fills it in. The chain recombines TRBV2 with TRBJ2-2; 7 bases agree with TRBD1. This CDR3 contains 13 residues. CDR1 and CDR2 from the germline V gene are SNHLY and FYNNEI. With V trimmed by 6 bases and J by 7 bases, 5 bases remained unmatched. The sequenced CDR3 bases are TGTGCCAGCAGCGATAACAGGGGCGGGGAG. This translates into CASSDNRGGE. The CDR3, in full, reads CASSDNRGGELFF.

About this clone itself: The CDR3 end falls 3 residues outside the read, so it is completed with the germline J gene. The V and J genes are TRBV29-1 and TRBJ2-7, with D perhaps matching TRBD1 (6 bases). The CDR3 has 12 amino acids. Trimming cost V 7 bases and J 4 bases, with 14 bases left between them. Germline lookup yields CDR1 SQVTM and CDR2 ANQGSEA. CDR3 in amino acids: CSAGHDPYEQYF. The sequenced CDR3 bases are TGCAGCGCGGGACATGACCCGTACGAG.

Remarks on this clone: The read ends 3 residues early relative to the CDR3; the germline J gene fills the gap. This chain connects TRBV20-1 to TRBJ2-3; 12 bases are shared with TRBD2. Germline assignment: CDR1 DFQATT and CDR2 SNEGSKA (reference sequence). This CDR3 comprises 17 residues. V was pared by 3 bases and J by 0 bases, with 7 bases of the junction left unmatched. The CDR3 bases that were read are TGCAGTGCTAGTAGGCTAGCGGGGGGGACTAGCACAGATACG. Residues: CSASRLAGGTSTDT. The entire CDR3 protein is CSASRLAGGTSTDTQYF.

In regard to this clone: The read ends 3 residues shy of where the CDR3 ends; the end is completed using the germline J gene. The chain couples TRBV9 to TRBJ2-7; 11 nucleotides agree with TRBD2. Trimming cost V 1 base and J 2 bases; bases outside gene matches: 5. This CDR3 region has 16 residues. Germline CDR1 is SGDLS and CDR2 is YYNGEE. The part of the CDR3 DNA that was read is TGTGCCAGCAGCGTAAGGGGGGGACTAGCGGCCTACGAG. This translates into CASSVRGGLAAYE. The entire CDR3 protein reads CASSVRGGLAAYEQYF.

Comments on this clone: The CDR3 end lies 3 residues beyond the end of the read and is filled in from the germline J gene. The chain employs TRBV5-5 and TRBJ2-7; TRBD1 aligns across 7 bases. The trim removed 4 bases at V and 4 bases at J, leaving 8 bases unmatched. The CDR3 consists of 14 residues. The V gene's germline CDR1 is SGHKS and CDR2 YYEKEE (reference sequence). The CDR3 DNA, read in part, is TGTGCCAGCAGCCCGGACAGGCCCCCATACGAG. It specifies CASSPDRPPYE. The CDR3 in its entirety is CASSPDRPPYEQYF.

On this clone: The DNA ends 3 residues before the CDR3 does, and the rest of the CDR3 is filled in from the germline J gene. The gene calls are TRBV18 and TRBJ1-2; D perhaps matches TRBD1 (5 bases). This CDR3 region has 15 residues. CDR1 is KGHSH, CDR2 LQKENI, per germline. The chain's CDR3 is CASSPSYGGTYGYTF. CDR3 DNA (partial): TGTGCCAGCTCACCGTCGTACGGGGGGACCTACGGG.

Points on this clone: The CDR3 end falls 3 residues outside the read, so it is completed with the germline J gene. The chain recombines TRBV7-9 with TRBJ2-4; 7 bases fit TRBD1. The germline gives CDR1 SEHNR, CDR2 FQNEAQ (reference sequence). CDR3 length: 14 amino acids. This CDR3 reads CASSETTGYGGQYF. CDR3 DNA, as far as it was read: TGTGCCAGCAGCGAAACGACAGGGTACGGTGGT.

Partial CDR3 DNA: TGTGCCAGCAACCGGGACAGGGGTCCCACCGGGGAG. Amino acids: CASNRDRGPTGE. The complete CDR3 sequence is CASNRDRGPTGELFF. This rearrangement joins TRBV2 to TRBJ2-2; 10 nucleotides match TRBD1. The missing CDR3 end, 3 residues past where the read stops, is filled in from the germline J gene. The V and J ends lost 7 bases and 4 bases, in that order; junction bases with no gene match: 6. From germline, CDR1 is SNHLY and CDR2 FYNNEI. The CDR3 is made up of 15 amino acids.

Details on this clone: The read terminates 3 residues ahead of where the CDR3 ends, so the germline J gene completes it. Other DNA sequences in the same sample also yield this CDR3. The chain has TRBV5-1 and TRBJ1-2; perhaps TRBD1 as D (6 bases). CDR3 length: 13 amino acids. From germline, CDR1 is SGHRS and CDR2 YFSETQ. The sequenced part of the CDR3 DNA is TGCGCCAGCAGCTTGTGGGGGCAAAGCGGC. It translates to CASSLWGQSG. The CDR3, in full, reads CASSLWGQSGYTF.